The subject of this entry is one TCR beta chain. This entry comes from a study of shared clonotypes between healthy human individuals. At the deep level, the assay was run. Sequencing was performed with immunoSEQ multiplex PCR; in TCRdb, only in-frame clones are kept and a portion is missing. The table includes 470,000 or so clones, over 70% detected once. The CDR3 contains 15 residues. Trimming removed 2 bases at V and 8 bases at J, with 18 bases between. The germline V gene has CDR1 SGHTA and CDR2 FQGTGA. J is TRBJ1-2 and V is TRBV7-3; no clear D gene. The clonotype comes from a woman aged 40 to 49 in good health. Some clones in this sample may be carry-over from other donors' samples. Sequencing input: PBMCs. Here the CDR3 DNA reads TGTGCCAGCAGCTTAGGCCCAGGTCCGATCGGGGGCTACACCTTC. Translation gives CASSLGPGPIGGYTF.